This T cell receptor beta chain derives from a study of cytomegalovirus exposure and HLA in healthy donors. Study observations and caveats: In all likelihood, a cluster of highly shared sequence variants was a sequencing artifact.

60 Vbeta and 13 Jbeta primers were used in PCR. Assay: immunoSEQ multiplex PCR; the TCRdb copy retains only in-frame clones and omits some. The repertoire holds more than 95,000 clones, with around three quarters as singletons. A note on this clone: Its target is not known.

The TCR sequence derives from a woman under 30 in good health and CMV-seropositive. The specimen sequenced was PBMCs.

The CDR3 nucleotides are TGCGCCAGCAGCCAGCCAGGGAGGAACGAGCAGTACTTC. Its protein product is CASSQPGRNEQYF. The chain recombines TRBV4-1 with TRBJ2-7; weak D call: TRBD2 (6 bases). Germline CDR1 reads MGHRA; CDR2 reads YSYEKL. V was trimmed by 3 bases and J by 5 bases, leaving 11 bases between them. CDR3 size: 13 residues.